This TCR beta chain was identified in a study of blood T cell repertoires in COVID-19. The wider study: In each case, the material was cDNA or gDNA derived from T cells, B-cell-depleted T cells, or PBMCs.

Sequencing used immunoSEQ multiplex PCR; TCRdb keeps in-frame clones, though not all of them. The top ten hold around 11% of the sample, which has 250,000 to 300,000 clones, about nine tenths seen once. Trimming shortened V by 6 bases and J by 4 bases, and 9 bases separated the two germline ends. Germline CDR1 is MNHNY and CDR2 is SVGAGI (reference sequence). This CDR3 comprises 12 residues. The source of this sequence is a woman in her thirties with COVID-19, enrolled during active disease. V and J are TRBV6-6 and TRBJ1-1, with TRBD1 as a possible D gene (5 bases). Sequencing was carried out using peripheral blood. CDR3 protein: CASRGGGTEAFF. CDR3 coding DNA: TGTGCCAGCAGGGGGGGAGGCACTGAAGCTTTCTTT.